This T cell receptor beta chain originates from a study of cytomegalovirus exposure and HLA in healthy donors (dated by TCRdb to between 2016 and 2019). In terms of the full investigation: According to an earlier analysis of a few hundred of the donors, about 179 million T cells yielded some 120 million unique TCR beta sequences and approximately 280 Gb of sequence data. Around 320 gigabases of sequencing data and around 87 million unique TCR sequences were included in an early release covering roughly 600 HLA-typed donors. Of the roughly 400 genotyped donors, approximately 83% fell in the genetic ancestry cluster associated with self-reported Caucasian donors. The aim of the study was to test whether cataloging public T cell receptors could identify signatures of past pathogen exposure. The T cell repertoires of about 700 subjects were profiled by immunosequencing and related to cytomegalovirus serostatus. Along with the roughly 670-subject first cohort, a separate validation cohort of over a hundred different subjects was used. High-throughput TCR immunosequencing, statistical association of individual TCRs with disease status, and machine learning were combined to predict cytomegalovirus infection status. A later analysis re-examined previously published TCR beta repertoires from about 670 donors and added high-resolution HLA genotyping to investigate patterns of TCR occurrence. In the later analysis, no new phenotypic data were used to find candidate immune exposures; instead, reliance was placed on TCR beta sequences and their occurrence across donors. An earlier analysis of fewer than 700 of the donors applied high-throughput TCR beta sequencing to assess whether each TCR beta V gene segment acted as functional or pseudogenic. Donor age, sex, ethnicity and CMV serostatus were compiled alongside the repertoire data. A later genetic analysis used genome-wide SNP genotypes for about 65% of the 666 donors, treating that subset as a discovery cohort. All discovery cohort repertoires had been generated using a single sequencing platform. HLA typing covered class I and class II loci at four-digit resolution. The number of typed donors differed by locus: about 620-640 for A, B, C, DRB1 and DQB1; 500 to 550 for DQA1; approximately 600 for DPA1; and 400 to 480 for DPB1. Several DR-DQ haplotypes were handled as single units for association and clustering, since linkage in the cohort was strong. On average, over 200,000 unique TCR beta nucleotide sequences were sequenced per donor among some 420 genotyped donors of the cohort, with roughly a sixth of those sequences being non-productive. Study-wide findings and limitations: CMV serostatus was the only immune exposure information available for the cohort. The authors suggested that the approach could potentially be extended to other disease states and immunological phenotypes. A further reported finding was that TCR beta sequences accurately predicted the HLA-A and HLA-B alleles for most subjects in the first cohort. A later genetic analysis associated a missense DCLRE1C variant with V-gene and J-gene trimming of TCR beta chains, and an independent cohort replicated the association. A cluster of highly shared sequence variants was judged likely to represent a technical artifact of the sequencing pipeline. Compared with the roughly 720-donor mean, donors in an Asian-associated ancestry cluster had fewer N-insertions in productive TCRs, according to a later genetic analysis. In a later analysis, TCR association rates were found to vary across HLA loci, with the most associated TCRs seen for DRB1 alleles and the fewest for HLA-C alleles. Because HLA typing was unavailable for some donors at each locus, only the typed subset was used in association tests. The classifier was reported to diagnose cytomegalovirus status with high specificity and sensitivity in both the original cohort and the validation cohort. Linkage disequilibrium might explain the correlated functional status among segregating V segments, but an unknown experimental factor could not be excluded. Compared with equally common non-associated chains, HLA-associated TCR beta chains in a later analysis were more clonally expanded and had lower generation probabilities. In the study, around 150 TCR beta chains were listed as associated with cytomegalovirus. The earlier analysis of about 600 of the donors excluded seventeen rarely observed V segments, including chromosome 9 orphons, because counts were too low. Some IMGT-functional V segments, including TRBV6-2 and TRBV6-3, could not be told apart with the 87-base-pair reads, so those segments were excluded. In an earlier analysis of 450 to 750 of the donors, most TCR beta V segments appeared in productive rearrangements about 87% or about 30% of the time, broadly matching IMGT annotations. Most TCR sequences were seen in very few donors, while some public TCRs were found in many individuals. A later analysis associated 16,951 TCR beta sequences with specific HLA alleles at a false discovery rate of 0.05. Presence/absence analyses assumed roughly uniform sequencing depth across donors, an assumption that may not hold. A few of the identified cytomegalovirus-associated TCR beta chains were confirmed in vitro to be specific for cytomegalovirus antigens. Strong co-occurrence of HLA alleles, especially DR and DQ, made assigning TCR associations to individual alleles difficult. A later analysis found that most CMV-associated TCR beta chains appeared HLA-restricted, with HLA associations seemingly driven largely by CMV exposure. Several of the top co-occurrence clusters appeared to be linked to parvovirus B19, influenza, CMV and Epstein-Barr virus, according to a later analysis. This cohort had only TCR beta chains sequenced, and the lack of alpha or paired-chain data limited which features could be detected.

The method was the immunoSEQ multiplex PCR assay. A mixture of 60 forward primers for TCR Vbeta segments and 13 reverse primers for TCR Jbeta segments was used in the multiplex PCR. The CDR3 region of rearranged TCR beta genes was amplified from genomic DNA by a multiplex PCR assay. On the Illumina HiSeq System, the amplified TCR beta libraries were sequenced as 87-base-pair reads. In the original analysis: A later analysis counted about 80 million unique TCR beta chains across the 550 to 800 repertoires, and 10 million to 12 million of these chains were shared by at least two donors. To remove PCR and sequencing errors, raw reads were error-corrected and collapsed into unique sequences using a nearest-neighbor algorithm that merged closely related sequences. V, D and J gene segments were assigned by aligning CDR3 sequences to IMGT reference sequences. For a sequence to be retained, at least a six-nucleotide match to both a V gene segment and a J gene segment was required. Rearrangements were classified as productive when the CDR3 lacked stop codons and remained in frame with V and J, and all other rearrangements were classified as non-productive. CDR3 was defined by IMGT convention, running from the second conserved V-encoded cysteine to the conserved J-encoded phenylalanine. In an earlier analysis of around 540 of the donors, sequences lacking an unambiguous match to a single V gene segment were excluded. In an earlier analysis of 450 to 750 of the donors, a V segment was called functional when productive rearrangements were above 56.7%, and segregating when the standard deviation between donors exceeded 5%. To diagnose cytomegalovirus status from the catalog of TCR beta chain sequences, a statistical classification framework was built. A later analysis assigned V and J genes by comparing TCR nucleotide sequences with IMGT/GENE-DB human TR gene sequences. A later analysis assigned CDR3 sequences and most-parsimonious VDJ recombination scenarios with the TCRdist pipeline. In a later analysis, each TCR beta chain was defined by its CDR3 amino acid sequence together with its V-gene family, and reads without a unique V-gene family were excluded. As a way to deal with suspected cross-contamination and a sequencing artifact, a later analysis dropped 450 to 600 nucleotide sequences that were highly shared and had low generation probability. In a later analysis, a clonal expansion index for each public chain was calculated from normalized within-repertoire ranks of inferred template counts. In a later analysis, generation probabilities were computed with a VDJ recombination model fitted to out-of-frame rearrangements, and the resulting probabilities were checked against IGoR. A later analysis scored TCR-TCR, TCR-HLA and TCR-CMV co-occurrence with hypergeometric tests, applying a repertoire-size bias correction to TCR pairs. In a later analysis, false discovery rates were estimated by permuting HLA or CMV assignments 20 times. A later analysis grouped co-occurring TCRs with DBSCAN, adding TCRdist sequence similarity when clustering within HLA-allele-positive subsets. For co-occurrence clustering, repertoires with fewer than 30,000 or more than 120,000 public chains were excluded, along with roughly 5 repertoires with anomalous nucleotide sharing. TCRdb mirrors the immuneACCESS table, restricted to in-frame sequences. Some clones are absent from its copies; in checked studies, under half trace to an unresolved V gene, and the reason for the others is unknown. The DNA gave D and trimming, while V, J and clone size come from that table. The table for this sample lists about 120,000 clones; around 84% of them were counted only once. Roughly 3.3% of the sample rests with the top ten.

For this clone: The clone's antigen remains unknown. Base-call qualities are not available, and no considerably larger clone is one nucleotide away. Distinct nucleotide sequences in the sample also encode this CDR3.

In total, 666 healthy bone marrow donors made up the cohort. At the time of sampling, all cohort members were nominally healthy, though unrecorded immune exposures were likely present. The donor tested CMV seropositive and was one of the 289 seropositive cohort members. A peripheral blood sample was collected from each donor, and TCR beta sequencing was performed on peripheral blood mononuclear cells. Genomic DNA was extracted from the blood cell samples with the Qiagen DNeasy Blood Extraction Kit. CDR1 and CDR2 were assigned from the germline V gene (reference sequence) as DFQATT and SNEGSKA. Trimming leaves V shorter by 6 bases and J shorter by 6 bases, with the junction holding 3 bases beyond the gene matches. The CDR3 spans 11 residues, from the cysteine through the phenylalanine. Of all the DNA, just the CDR3 is kept, 33 bases in frame from base 1.

The chain is encoded by TRBV20-1 joined to TRBJ2-3, and 7 junctional nucleotides match TRBD2. The sequence came from a woman in her 30s in good health and CMV-seropositive. Sequencing was done on a sample of PBMCs. The CDR3 has the sequence CSAERGDTQYF. Here is the DNA: TGCAGTGCGGAGCGGGGCGATACGCAGTATTTT.